This paragraph reports one T cell receptor beta chain. The target antigen is unknown. This sample was taken from a study of shared clonotypes between healthy human individuals. Study as a whole: With ages of 18 to 49, the donors were a couple of women and three men. Notes on the study in general: All-four-donor shared clonotypes had higher generation probabilities than non-shared clonotypes did.

Donors were healthy HIV-negative adults without recent acute infections or vaccinations. About 30,000 T cell genomes (roughly 190 ng DNA) went into each sorted-subset replicate. Only in-frame clones appear in the TCRdb table, and some are missing; sequencing was by immunoSEQ multiplex PCR. The data show about 2.4 million clones, with 80% to 95% seen just once and about 0.38% held by the top ten. The V end was cut by 6 bases, the J end by 2 bases, with 8 bases between. Germline CDR1 reads MNHEY; CDR2 reads SVGAGI. The CDR3 totals 13 residues. The specimen sequenced was naive CD4+ T cells from PBMCs. The subset denotes: CD45RA+ positively selected. The V gene is TRBV6-5, the J gene TRBJ1-5; perhaps TRBD1 as D (5 bases). The clonotype was recovered from a man between 18 and 35 years old in good health. Some clones in this sample may be carry-over from other donors' samples. In nucleotides, the CDR3 is TGTGCCAGCAGCGGGGACGGCAATCAGCCCCAGCATTTT. The encoded protein is CASSGDGNQPQHF.